This entry concerns a single T cell receptor beta chain. Its antigen is not known. The data stem from a study of HIV-infected children after antiretroviral therapy interruption. Study as a whole: Four children interrupted treatment; four stayed on continuous treatment. For the interruption arm, samples span week 0 through about 3 years after study end. Study results and limitations: Naive CD4+ Gini coefficient rose by interruption end, suggesting clonal expansion.

Looked up from germline, CDR1 is SGHTA and CDR2 is FQGNSA. The length of the CDR3 is 16 residues. With 4 bases removed from V and 8 bases from J, the gap between germline ends came to 21 bases. Unique molecular identifiers were included in an RNA-based 3' RACE TCR library. TCRdb passed the 3' RACE reads through MiXCR, listing each CDR3 protein once. The sample shows some 90,000 distinct CDR3 sequences, about 7% of them seen only once. Treatment denoted: PENTA 11 planned treatment interruption arm or continuous ART arm. Sorting from thawed PBMCs isolated naive CD4+ CD45RA+ CD45RO- T cells. The chain is built from TRBV7-2 and TRBJ2-4, with D perhaps given as TRBD1 or TRBD2 (5 bases each). Sequencing used CD45RA+ CD4+ T cells from PBMCs, pooled from several time points, obtained from a donor given antiretroviral therapy, either interrupted or continuous. This sample's subset: naive CD4+ CD45RA+ CD45RO- T cells. The TCR comes from a pool of human donors with HIV. This CDR3 is CASSWKVWGNEDIQYF. CDR3 DNA sequence: TGTGCCAGCAGCTGGAAAGTGTGGGGGAATGAGGACATTCAGTACTTC.